This T cell receptor beta chain appears in the sequencing data of a study of blood T cells in healthy people across ages. Through a sample-barcoded 5' primer and a J-beta primer mix, a second PCR was run for 7 to 11 cycles. TCRdb re-called the 5' RACE reads with MiXCR, one entry per CDR3 protein. The sample holds under 700,000 distinct CDR3 sequences, nearly 25% seen once. The germline CDR1 and CDR2 sequences are DFQATT and SNEGSKA (reference sequence). The CDR3 contains 13 residues. The V and J ends lost 0 bases and 6 bases respectively, with 11 bases between them. These data were also filed under a second study, of T cells of mothers and their children.

Sequencing was performed on blood. This clonotype was obtained from a boy under 18 in good health. The J gene is TRBJ2-5, the V gene TRBV20-1; D gene uncertain. The CDR3 DNA sequence: TGCAGTGCTAGAGATCATAGAATGCAGACCCAGTACTTC. Its translation is CSARDHRMQTQYF.